This is a list of T cell receptor beta chains from one sample in a study of T cell responses to AZD1222 COVID-19 vaccine. Sequencing used immunoSEQ multiplex PCR; TCRdb keeps in-frame clones, though not all of them. The sample lists 90,000 to 130,000 clones; 80% to 95% were seen once. The specimen comprised peripheral blood, sampled 28 days after the second AZD1222 dose. The origin of the receptors is an adult who received the AZD1222 COVID-19 vaccine. Each CDR3 is given with its conserved first and last residue. The D gene is left open where the match is weak. Rows may omit the clone size; those that give it use once, few, many or a size class.

v_gene	d_gene	j_gene	abundance	CDR3aa	CDR3nt
TRBV3-1/TRBV3-2	NA	TRBJ1-1	few	CASSHREGGGTEAFF	TGTGCCAGCAGCCACCGTGAGGGGGGCGGCACTGAAGCTTTCTTT
TRBV18	NA	TRBJ1-3	NA	CASSRGPEDVNTIYF	TGTGCCAGCTCAAGGGGCCCGGAGGATGTAAACACCATATATTTT
TRBV6-1	TRBD1	TRBJ1-6	NA	CAISTGNSPLHF	TGTGCCATCTCGACAGGGAATTCACCCCTCCACTTT
TRBV19	NA	TRBJ1-2	NA	CASSGREVRSDYGYTF	TGTGCCAGCAGTGGGAGGGAGGTAAGGAGTGACTATGGCTACACCTTC
TRBV6-5	NA	TRBJ2-2	NA	CASRDPRPGELFF	TGTGCCTCCCGGGACCCCCGGCCCGGGGAGCTGTTTTTT
TRBV7-9	NA	TRBJ1-1	once	CASSLVAETEAFF	TGTGCCAGCAGCTTAGTGGCCGAGACTGAAGCTTTCTTT
TRBV27	NA	TRBJ2-6	NA	CASRESGANVLTF	TGTGCCAGCAGGGAGTCTGGGGCCAACGTCCTGACTTTC
TRBV30	NA	TRBJ1-5	NA	CAWSSTGNQPQHF	TGTGCCTGGAGTTCGACTGGAAATCAGCCCCAGCATTTT
TRBV19	TRBD2	TRBJ2-3	NA	CASSRLAGTFTDTQYF	TGTGCCAGTAGTCGACTAGCGGGGACTTTCACAGATACGCAGTATTTT
TRBV5-1	NA	TRBJ1-4	NA	CASSLPSIDEKLFF	TGCGCCAGCAGCTTGCCGTCCATCGATGAAAAACTGTTTTTT
TRBV9	NA	TRBJ1-1	NA	CASSVGWNTEAFF	TGTGCCAGCAGCGTGGGGTGGAACACTGAAGCTTTCTTT
TRBV5-6	TRBD1	TRBJ2-3	NA	CASSLVDRAPTDTQYF	TGTGCCAGCAGCTTGGTTGACAGGGCCCCCACAGATACGCAGTATTTT
TRBV7-2	NA	TRBJ1-4	NA	CASGPDRRSEKLFF	TGTGCCAGCGGACCCGACAGGCGCAGTGAAAAACTGTTTTTT
TRBV5-1	NA	TRBJ2-5	few	CASSLQETQYF	TGCGCCAGCAGCTTACAAGAGACCCAGTACTTC
TRBV13	TRBD1	TRBJ1-5	NA	CASSKSRDSLYQPQHF	TGTGCCAGCAGCAAATCCCGGGACAGCCTGTATCAGCCCCAGCATTTT
TRBV7-2	NA	TRBJ1-5	NA	CASSLDQGWGQPQHF	TGTGCCAGCAGCTTAGATCAGGGTTGGGGTCAGCCCCAGCATTTT
TRBV5-1	NA	TRBJ1-1	once	CASSLAVRENTEAFF	TGCGCCAGCAGCTTGGCAGTCAGGGAGAACACTGAAGCTTTCTTT
TRBV6-5	NA	TRBJ1-5	NA	CASSLLGLNQPQHF	TGTGCCAGCAGTCTTCTGGGGCTCAATCAGCCCCAGCATTTT
TRBV5-5	NA	TRBJ1-3	NA	CASSLLVSGNTIYF	TGTGCCAGCAGCTTACTCGTCTCTGGAAACACCATATATTTT
TRBV5-1	TRBD2	TRBJ2-7	NA	CASSLAAGAFYEQYF	TGCGCCAGCAGCTTGGCAGCGGGGGCCTTCTACGAGCAGTACTTC
TRBV28	NA	TRBJ2-7	NA	CASSPLGNEQYF	TGTGCCAGCAGTCCCTTAGGGAACGAGCAGTACTTC
TRBV20-1	NA	TRBJ1-1	NA	CSAGVNTEAFF	TGCAGTGCCGGTGTGAACACTGAAGCTTTCTTT
TRBV18	NA	TRBJ2-3	NA	CASSLGGGTDTQYF	TGTGCCAGCTCCCTTGGTGGCGGCACAGATACGCAGTATTTT
TRBV19	TRBD1	TRBJ2-7	NA	CASSKLTGGSYEQYF	TGTGCCAGTAGTAAGTTGACAGGGGGGTCCTACGAGCAGTACTTC
TRBV6-2/TRBV6-3	NA	TRBJ2-3	NA	CASSYSAGFPDTQYF	TGTGCCAGCAGTTACTCCGCAGGGTTCCCAGATACGCAGTATTTT
TRBV14	NA	TRBJ2-1	NA	CASSRRGGVNEQFF	TGTGCCAGCAGCCGTAGAGGGGGGGTTAATGAGCAGTTCTTC
TRBV29-1	NA	TRBJ1-5	NA	CSVDGGSVGQPQHF	TGCAGCGTCGATGGAGGGTCTGTAGGTCAGCCCCAGCATTTT
TRBV25-1	NA	TRBJ1-1	NA	CASSELGGLNTEAFF	TGTGCCAGCAGTGAATTGGGGGGGCTGAACACTGAAGCTTTCTTT
TRBV5-1	NA	TRBJ2-2	NA	CASSPDSGELFF	TGCGCCAGCAGCCCGGATTCGGGGGAGCTGTTTTTT